This T cell receptor beta chain was captured in a study of T cells in Graves' hyperthyroidism and ophthalmopathy. Whole-study results and caveats: Ophthalmopathy was separated from stable hyperthyroidism by a 13 V-J model. The model identified upcoming ophthalmopathy a median roughly 6.5 months ahead of onset.

The V gene end was trimmed by 6 bases and the J gene end by 6 bases; junction bases not matched to a gene: 8. The CDR3 length is 16 residues. Germline V gives CDR1 SQVTM, CDR2 ANQGSEA. As for this clonotype: Its specificity is unknown.

A lack of ophthalmopathy progression within 18 months defined stable Graves' hyperthyroidism. Each patient was aged 18 to 65 and had newly diagnosed hyperthyroidism of under 2 months' duration. Using RNA transcripts as the source, TCR beta CDR3 regions were amplified. The HTBI primer set was used in a first-round RT-PCR of the TCR CDR3. Using its own MiXCR run on the multiplex PCR reads, TCRdb lists one record per CDR3 protein. The top ten hold approximately 8.4% of the sample, which has approximately 500,000 distinct CDR3 sequences, around 45% seen once. This TCR was recovered from a woman under 30 with Graves' hyperthyroidism. The V call is TRBV29-1, the J call TRBJ2-2; 15 bases are shared with TRBD2. Sequences were obtained from peripheral blood or thyroid tissue (not recorded which). The chain's CDR3 is CSVAGLAGGPSGELFF. CDR3 sequence (DNA): TGCAGCGTCGCCGGACTAGCGGGAGGGCCCTCCGGGGAGCTGTTTTTT.